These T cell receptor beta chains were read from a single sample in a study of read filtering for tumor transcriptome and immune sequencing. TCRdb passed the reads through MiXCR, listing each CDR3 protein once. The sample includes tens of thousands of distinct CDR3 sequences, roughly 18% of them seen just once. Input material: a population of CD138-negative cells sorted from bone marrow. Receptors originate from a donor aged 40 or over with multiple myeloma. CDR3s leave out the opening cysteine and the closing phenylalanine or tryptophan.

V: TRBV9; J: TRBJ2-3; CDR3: ASSVGLTRGTDTQY
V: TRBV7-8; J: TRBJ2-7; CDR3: ASSLRGNSYEQY
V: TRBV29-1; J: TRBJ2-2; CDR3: SVEKDVTGELF
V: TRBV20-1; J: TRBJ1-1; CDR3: SAPTSGTGNTEAF
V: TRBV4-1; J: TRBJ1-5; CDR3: ASRGQGTQPQH
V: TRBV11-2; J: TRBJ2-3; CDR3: ASSRLPGLGSPDTQY
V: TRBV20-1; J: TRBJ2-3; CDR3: SALSADTQY
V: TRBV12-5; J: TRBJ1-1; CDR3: ASGADRVNTEAF
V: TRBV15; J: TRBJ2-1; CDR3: ATSPSSGSHNEQF
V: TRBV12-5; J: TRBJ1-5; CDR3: ASGLALHQPQH
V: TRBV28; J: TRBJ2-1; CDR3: ASISVAGNEQF
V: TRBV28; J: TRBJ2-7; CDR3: ASSFRDPHEQY
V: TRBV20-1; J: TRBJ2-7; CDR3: SARTGGLEQY
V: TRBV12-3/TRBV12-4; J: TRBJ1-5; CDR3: ASRQGYSNQPQH
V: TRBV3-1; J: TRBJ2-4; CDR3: ASSQVRLKPDIQY
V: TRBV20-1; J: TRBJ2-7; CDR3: SGSGGTYEQY
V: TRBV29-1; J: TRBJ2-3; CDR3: SADLLAGVSDTQY
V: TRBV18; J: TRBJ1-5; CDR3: ASSPTAGEGQPQH
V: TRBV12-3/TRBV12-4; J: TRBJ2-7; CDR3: ASTVSDALYEQY
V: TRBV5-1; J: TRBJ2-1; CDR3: ASSLTSEYNEQF